These 19 T cell receptor beta chains share one sample of origin, sequenced in a study of vaccination and CD4 T cells after COVID-19. Sequenced with the Oncomine TCR Beta short-read assay was DNA taken from cultured CD4+ T cells. MiXCR was run by TCRdb on the PCR reads, yielding one entry per CDR3 protein. The sample lists approximately 13,000 distinct CDR3 sequences; around 30% were seen once. Specified treatment: roughly 11-day PBMC culture with coronavirus spike peptide pools or control peptides (ViraFEST assay). These receptors lack a known antigen. The starting material was CD4+ T cells from blood, cultured in vitro, obtained before SARS-CoV-2 vaccination. The source of these receptors is a human donor who received a COVID-19 vaccine.

This clonotype was observed a handful of times. This chain connects TRBV7-9 to TRBJ1-1; D gene unclear. Germline CDR1 is SEHNR and CDR2 is FQNEAQ (reference sequence). The CDR3 loop spans 12 amino acids. The V gene lost 5 bases and the J gene lost 4 bases, with 8 bases spanning the gap. The CDR3 here is CASSLWGTEAFF. CDR3 DNA sequence: TGTGCCAGCAGCCTCTGGGGCACTGAAGCTTTCTTT. Using reference TRBV7-9 and TRBJ1-1 for the parts outside the CDR3, the full variable domain is DTGVSQNPRHKITKRGQNVTFRCDPISEHNRLYWYRQTLGQGPEFLTYFQNEAQLEKSRLLSDRFSAERPKGSFSTLEIQRTEQGDSAMYLCASSLWGTEAFFGQGTRLTVV.

V and J are TRBV6-1 and TRBJ1-2; D not resolved. The V and J ends lost 2 bases and 8 bases respectively, with 21 bases between them. From germline, CDR1 is MNHNS and CDR2 SASEGT. The CDR3 consists of 16 residues. Here the CDR3 DNA reads TGTGCCAGCAGTGAAAACCCGAACTCGGGCTACGGGGGCTACACCTTC. Protein: CASSENPNSGYGGYTF.

This chain connects TRBV5-1 to TRBJ1-1, with 9 bases that match TRBD1. After removal of 3 bases from V and 5 bases from J, the junction contained 8 bases not matched to a gene. Germline CDR1 SGHRS, CDR2 YFSETQ. This CDR3 spans 15 amino acids. The CDR3 bases are TGCGCCAGCAGCTCACCGGACAGGGGAGGAACTGAAGCTTTCTTT. Its protein is CASSSPDRGGTEAFF.

As to this clonotype: A read error may be the cause here, since a much bigger clone is one base away. The conserved final phenylalanine or tryptophan is absent from the CDR3, which likely points to a read error. This sequence joins TRBV7-2 and TRBJ2-5; D ambiguous. This CDR3 has 12 amino acids. With 5 bases removed from V and 1 base from J, the gap between germline ends came to 5 bases. The germline gives CDR1 SGHTA, CDR2 FQGNSA. CDR3 in DNA: TGTGCCAGCAGCCCGGGCCAAGAGACCCAGTACTTA. It yields the protein CASSPGQETQYL.

This clonotype was counted between two and nine times. The chain carries TRBV24-1 and TRBJ2-5; TRBD1 matches at 8 bases. The V and J ends lost 4 bases and 5 bases, in that order; junction bases with no gene match: 11. The CDR3 totals 16 residues. Germline CDR1 is KGHDR and CDR2 is SFDVKD. The CDR3 loop reads CATSEPTGASSETQYF. The CDR3 DNA follows: TGTGCCACCAGTGAGCCGACAGGGGCGTCATCCGAGACCCAGTACTTC.

J is TRBJ2-3 and V is TRBV6-1, with a possible D match to TRBD2 (7 bases). Germline CDR1 is MNHNS and CDR2 is SASEGT. The V and J ends lost 8 bases and 2 bases respectively, with 14 bases between them. The CDR3 is made up of 14 amino acids. This CDR3 reads CASRMGGPTDTQYF. CDR3 nucleotides: TGTGCCAGCCGGATGGGGGGGCCCACAGATACGCAGTATTTT.

The gene calls are TRBV7-9 and TRBJ2-2; 9 bases map to TRBD2. This CDR3 is built from 16 residues. The junction had 6 bases not matched to a gene; V was cut back by 5 bases and J by 2 bases. Germline V lookup: CDR1 SEHNR, CDR2 FQNEAQ (reference sequence). The CDR3 loop reads CASSHPSGANTGELFF. The CDR3 DNA reads TGTGCCAGCAGCCACCCTAGCGGGGCCAACACCGGGGAGCTGTTTTTT.

This chain uses TRBV6-1 with TRBJ1-1; TRBD1 matches at 11 bases. The CDR3 totals 15 residues. In germline, CDR1 is MNHNS, CDR2 SASEGT. The V and J ends lost 5 bases and 3 bases, in that order; junction bases with no gene match: 5. This CDR3 is CASSTGTGGHTEAFF. In DNA, the CDR3 is TGTGCCAGCAGTACCGGGACAGGGGGTCACACTGAAGCTTTCTTT.

As regards this clonotype: One base away lies a much larger clone, so this may be a sequencing read error. This chain uses TRBV27 with TRBJ1-5; D is unresolved. The CDR3 loop spans 15 amino acids. CDR1 is MNHEY, CDR2 SMNVEV, per germline (reference sequence). With 5 bases removed from V and 0 bases from J, the gap between germline ends came to 11 bases. The CDR3 here is CASSPRIYSNQPQHF. The CDR3, as DNA: TGTGCCAGCAGTCCCCGGATCTATAGCAATCAGCCCCAGCATTTT.

V is TRBV5-1 and J is TRBJ2-2, with D perhaps TRBD1 (6 bases). Looked up from germline, CDR1 is SGHRS and CDR2 is YFSETQ. The V and J ends lost 4 bases and 0 bases respectively, with 7 bases between them. The CDR3 length is 14 residues. CDR3 in DNA: TGCGCCAGCAGCACAGGGACGAACACCGGGGAGCTGTTTTTT. This sequence encodes CASSTGTNTGELFF. The full variable domain, completed using reference TRBV5-1 and TRBJ2-2, is KAGVTQTPRYLIKTRGQQVTLSCSPISGHRSVSWYQQTPGQGLQFLFEYFSETQRNKGNFPGRFSGRQFSNSRSEMNVSTLELGDSALYLCASSTGTNTGELFFGEGSRLTVL.

By sample fraction, this clonotype is medium-sized. This sequence joins TRBV24-1 and TRBJ2-2, with TRBD1 identical over 9 bases. The CDR3 is 16 residues long. Unmatched junction bases numbered 6, after V lost 4 bases and J lost 4 bases. Germline values: CDR1 KGHDR, CDR2 SFDVKD. In DNA form, the CDR3 reads TGTGCCACCAGTGACCCCGGGACAGGGACCACCGGGGAGCTGTTTTTT. Its protein is CATSDPGTGTTGELFF.

This clonotype appeared a few times. The V and J genes are TRBV19 and TRBJ1-1; TRBD1 matches at 7 bases. The CDR3 is 11 residues long. Germline values: CDR1 LNHDA, CDR2 SQIVND (reference sequence). Trimming cost V 5 bases and J 8 bases; bases outside gene matches: 2. The chain's CDR3 is CASSQQGEAFF. CDR3 coding DNA: TGTGCCAGTAGTCAACAGGGGGAAGCTTTCTTT.

This clonotype was seen only a few times. The rearrangement links TRBV11-3 to TRBJ2-3; D gene unclear. The V end was cut by 0 bases, the J end by 1 base, with 5 bases between. CDR1 is SGHNT, CDR2 YENEEA, per germline. The CDR3 runs to 14 residues. CDR3 DNA: TGTGCCAGCAGCTTAGATGGAGGCACAGATACGCAGTATTTT. It encodes CASSLDGGTDTQYF.

The chain combines TRBV6-1 with TRBJ2-7; possibly TRBD1 or TRBD2 for D (5 bases each). CDR3 size: 15 residues. Germline V gene lookup returns CDR1 MNHNS and CDR2 SASEGT. Trimming cost V 6 bases and J 0 bases, with 15 bases left between them. CDR3 in DNA: TGTGCCAGCAGCCGGCCGTCAGGGAGCTCCTACGAGCAGTACTTC. Amino acid sequence: CASSRPSGSSYEQYF.

The chain is built from TRBV30 and TRBJ1-1; D is ambiguous. This CDR3 has 13 residues. Germline V gene lookup returns CDR1 GTSNPN and CDR2 SVGIG (reference sequence). V lost 5 bases to trimming and J lost 5 bases, with 15 bases between them. The CDR3 nucleotides read TGTGCCTGGGTTGGACGGTCGAATACTGAAGCTTTCTTT. Translating gives CAWVGRSNTEAFF. The complete variable domain, with remaining parts taken from reference TRBV30 and TRBJ1-1, reads SQTIHQWPATLVQPVGSPLSLECTVEGTSNPNLYWYRQAAGRGLQLLFYSVGIGQISSEVPQNLSASRPQDRQFILSSKKLLLSDSGFYLCAWVGRSNTEAFFGQGTRLTVV.

This clonotype was seen a few times. The chain joins TRBV20-1 to TRBJ1-1; D is perhaps TRBD1 (5 bases). The germline V and J ends were trimmed by 2 bases and 0 bases, with 19 bases remaining between them. The CDR3 extends over 17 amino acids. Germline assignment: CDR1 DFQATT and CDR2 SNEGSKA (reference sequence). CDR3 coding DNA: TGCAGTGCTAGATCTGCGGGAGGAGAGGGGTTGAACACTGAAGCTTTCTTT. It specifies CSARSAGGEGLNTEAFF.

This clonotype was counted a few times. The chain recombines TRBV15 with TRBJ1-6, with TRBD1 as a possible D gene (5 bases). Germline V gives CDR1 LNHNV, CDR2 YYDKDF (reference sequence). With 3 bases removed from V and 9 bases from J, the gap between germline ends came to 12 bases. The CDR3 loop spans 14 amino acids. The CDR3 bases are TGTGCCACCAGCAGGGCAGGGTTTGCTTCACCCCTCCACTTT. This sequence encodes CATSRAGFASPLHF.

The CDR3 is CASTTRPPQGLRTNEKLFF. CDR3 coding DNA: TGTGCCAGTACCACCCGCCCCCCACAGGGGCTTAGGACTAATGAAAAACTGTTTTTT. The chain couples TRBV19 to TRBJ1-4, with 7 nucleotides matching TRBD1. J gave up 2 bases and V 7 bases, and 19 bases lay outside the gene matches. CDR3 length equals 19 residues. Germline CDR1 LNHDA, CDR2 SQIVND (reference sequence).

This clonotype has just a few counts. This chain links TRBV19 with TRBJ1-6; 9 nucleotides align to TRBD1. Germline assignment: CDR1 LNHDA and CDR2 SQIVND (reference sequence). Unmatched junction bases numbered 6, after V lost 9 bases and J lost 9 bases. The CDR3 extends over 13 amino acids. The CDR3 loop reads CASRDRVASPLHF. CDR3 bases: TGTGCCAGCCGGGACAGGGTGGCTTCACCCCTCCACTTT.